One sample yielded the 24 T cell receptor beta chains listed below, sequenced in a study of blood T cell repertoires in COVID-19. Sequencing used immunoSEQ multiplex PCR; TCRdb keeps in-frame clones, though not all of them. This sample yields 90,000 to 150,000 clones, of which roughly 85% are seen a single time; roughly a tenth belongs to the top ten. Sample: peripheral blood. These receptors were obtained from a man older than 75 with acute or convalescent COVID-19.

The V and J genes are TRBV7-2 and TRBJ2-1; 8 nucleotides line up with TRBD2. V lost 1 base, J lost 4 bases, and 6 bases stayed unmatched. CDR3 length: 16 residues. Germline-derived CDR1 and CDR2 are SGHTA and FQGNSA. CDR3 sequence: CASSLGGAGAYNEQFF. For the CDR3, the DNA is TGTGCCAGCAGCTTAGGAGGAGCGGGAGCTTACAATGAGCAGTTCTTC.

J is TRBJ1-5 and V is TRBV2; D might be TRBD1 (5 bases). Per germline, CDR1 SNHLY and CDR2 FYNNEI. CDR3 length equals 14 residues. Trimming removed 3 bases from V and 6 bases from J, with 12 bases in between. For the CDR3, the DNA is TGTGCCAGCAGTGACGGGGGTTTGGGTCAGCCCCAGCATTTT. It yields the protein CASSDGGLGQPQHF.

The chain joins TRBV2 to TRBJ1-3; 9 bases are a match to TRBD1. CDR3 length: 14 amino acids. The germline gives CDR1 SNHLY, CDR2 FYNNEI. Trimming removed 6 bases from V and 2 bases from J; junction bases left unmatched: 2. CDR3 region: CASSRDRAGNTIYF. The CDR3 bases are TGTGCCAGCAGCCGGGACAGGGCTGGAAACACCATATATTTT.

This clone was detected once. This rearrangement joins TRBV28 to TRBJ2-7; TRBD2 aligns across 8 bases. Germline CDR1 and CDR2: MDHEN and SYDVKM. V lost 2 bases and J lost 4; bases outside the gene matches: 7. The CDR3 consists of 15 residues. CDR3 sequence reads: CASSLAGGYVYEQYF. As DNA, the CDR3 is TGTGCCAGCAGTTTAGCGGGAGGTTACGTGTACGAGCAGTACTTC.

The rearrangement uses TRBV5-4 and TRBJ1-4, with 11 positions matching TRBD1. The CDR3 totals 16 residues. Unmatched junction bases numbered 6, after V lost 3 bases and J lost 5 bases. Germline CDR1 reads SGHNT; CDR2 reads YYREEE (reference sequence). In nucleotides, the CDR3 is TGTGCCAGCAGCTCCGGACAGGGGGCGGCCAATGAAAAACTGTTTTTT. Translated, it gives CASSSGQGAANEKLFF.

The V call is TRBV3-1 (or the pseudogene TRBV3-2), the J call TRBJ1-4; D not resolved. Germline assignment: CDR1 LGHDT and CDR2 YNNKEL (reference sequence). The CDR3 covers 17 residues. V shed 0 bases and J shed 5 bases, with 16 bases lying between them. The CDR3 DNA sequence: TGTGCCAGCAGCCAAGATTTGGGCAGAAGTGCGAATGAAAAACTGTTTTTT. This codes for CASSQDLGRSANEKLFF.

The J gene is TRBJ2-3, the V gene TRBV24-1, with 7 bases lining up with TRBD2. V shed 2 bases and J 4 bases; nucleotides not matched to a gene: 11. Germline values: CDR1 KGHDR, CDR2 SFDVKD. CDR3 size: 17 residues. The CDR3 spells CATSDSGPRGVSDTQYF. CDR3 DNA sequence: TGTGCCACCAGTGATTCCGGACCCCGGGGGGTGTCAGATACGCAGTATTTT.

The chain joins TRBV18 to TRBJ1-4; possibly TRBD1 for D (5 bases). CDR1 and CDR2 from the germline V gene are KGHSH and LQKENI. V gave up 3 bases and J gave up 8 bases, with 16 bases separating them. The CDR3 contains 15 residues. The CDR3, as DNA: TGTGCCAGCTCACCTGACCTCCCGGGGGGGGAAAAACTGTTTTTT. Translation: CASSPDLPGGEKLFF.

The rearrangement uses TRBV7-3 and TRBJ1-1, with TRBD1 matching 7 bases. J was trimmed by 9 bases and V by 2 bases; bases with no gene match: 6. Germline V CDR1 and CDR2: SGHTA, FQGTGA. This CDR3 has 13 amino acids. The CDR3 here is CASSLGQESKAFF. The CDR3 nucleotides are TGTGCCAGCAGCTTAGGACAGGAGTCGAAAGCTTTCTTT.

This rearrangement joins TRBV2 to TRBJ2-7; TRBD1 aligns across 9 bases. After removal of 4 bases from V and 0 bases from J, the junction contained 7 bases not matched to a gene. Germline CDR1 is SNHLY and CDR2 is FYNNEI. The CDR3 extends over 16 amino acids. The CDR3 nucleotides read TGTGCCAGCAGTGTTTTGGGACAGGGTTCCTCCTACGAGCAGTACTTC. This translates into CASSVLGQGSSYEQYF.

The rearrangement uses TRBV19 and TRBJ1-5; D is uncertain. CDR1 LNHDA and CDR2 SQIVND come from the germline V gene (reference sequence). Trimming took off 7 bases at V and 2 bases at J, with 12 bases between the two ends. This CDR3 contains 14 residues. Written as DNA, the CDR3 is TGTGCCAGTACCCCGGGGTACGGCAATCAGCCCCAGCATTTT. Amino acids: CASTPGYGNQPQHF.

The CDR3 protein is CASSSPGLNQPQHF. In DNA form, the CDR3 reads TGTGCCAGCAGTAGTCCGGGGTTGAATCAGCCCCAGCATTTT. The rearrangement links TRBV6-2 or TRBV6-3 to TRBJ1-5, with no clear D. The germline gives CDR1 MNHEY, CDR2 SVGEGT. V dropped 5 bases and J dropped 4 bases, with 12 bases sitting between them. This CDR3 spans 14 amino acids.

The chain carries TRBV11-2 and TRBJ1-4; 9 bases agree with TRBD1. J lost 7 bases, V lost 5 bases, and 8 bases had no gene match. CDR3 length equals 15 residues. CDR1 is SGHAT, CDR2 FQNNGV, per germline. The CDR3 nucleotides are TGTGCCAGCAGCCTACAGGGGGCAGAGAGTGAAAAACTGTTTTTT. Its protein product is CASSLQGAESEKLFF.

The rearrangement uses TRBV18 and TRBJ1-4; the match to TRBD1 covers 9 bases. The germline CDR1 and CDR2 sequences are KGHSH and LQKENI. There are 15 residues in the CDR3. V trimming: 2 bases; J trimming: 7 bases; junction bases outside the gene matches: 5. The CDR3 protein is CASSPTGGVGEKLFF. CDR3 coding DNA: TGTGCCAGCTCACCAACAGGGGGCGTAGGTGAAAAACTGTTTTTT.

The sample holds one count of this clone. The CDR3 region is CASSPPPDSGNTIYF. For the CDR3, the DNA is TGTGCCAGCTCACCACCTCCAGACTCTGGAAACACCATATATTTT. The V gene is TRBV18, the J gene TRBJ1-3; D remains unclear. The CDR3 runs 15 residues. Germline V gene lookup returns CDR1 KGHSH and CDR2 LQKENI. V was cut by 0 bases and J by 0 bases, with 6 bases left in between.

V usage is TRBV19 and J usage is TRBJ1-1, with 7 bases matching TRBD1. V was pared by 8 bases and J by 4 bases, with 4 bases of the junction left unmatched. Looked up from germline, CDR1 is LNHDA and CDR2 is SQIVND (reference sequence). The CDR3 is 12 amino acids. The CDR3, as DNA: TGTGCCAGTCATCAGGGGGGCACTGAAGCTTTCTTT. Translating gives CASHQGGTEAFF. The full variable domain, completed using reference TRBV19 and TRBJ1-1, is DGGITQSPKYLFRKEGQNVTLSCEQNLNHDAMYWYRQDPGQGLRLIYYSQIVNDFQKGDIAEGYSVSREKKESFPLTVTSAQKNPTAFYLCASHQGGTEAFFGQGTRLTVV.

This clone was observed once. The J gene is TRBJ1-6, the V gene TRBV13; perhaps TRBD1 as D (5 bases). V was pared by 0 bases and J by 6 bases, with 12 bases between. The V gene's germline CDR1 is PRHDT and CDR2 FYEKMQ (reference sequence). The CDR3 totals 16 residues. The CDR3 loop reads CASSLGRGRGNSPLHF. Here the CDR3 DNA reads TGTGCCAGCAGCTTAGGCCGGGGGAGGGGTAATTCACCCCTCCACTTT.

This clone was recorded only once. The V and J genes are TRBV28 and TRBJ1-5; 8 bases align to TRBD1. V trimming: 6 bases; J trimming: 6 bases; junction bases outside the gene matches: 7. The CDR3 has 14 residues. CDR1 is MDHEN and CDR2 is SYDVKM in the germline V gene. In DNA, the CDR3 is TGTGCCAGCAGACTTCTGGACAGGGCTCAGCCCCAGCATTTT. Protein: CASRLLDRAQPQHF.

The rearrangement links TRBV5-8 to TRBJ2-1, with a weak D call TRBD2 (7 bases). Trimming stripped 6 bases from V and 5 bases from J, with 21 bases between. The V gene's germline CDR1 is SGHTS and CDR2 YDEGEE. The CDR3 is 16 residues long. The CDR3 sequence is CASNRMGGALDNEQFF. CDR3 nucleotides: TGTGCCAGCAACCGGATGGGGGGGGCACTAGACAATGAGCAGTTCTTC.

CDR3 sequence (DNA): TGTGCCAGTAGAACTCCGGGACTAGCGGGGGCTGAGCAGTTCTTC. It codes for CASRTPGLAGAEQFF. This sequence joins TRBV19 and TRBJ2-1, with TRBD2 identical over 14 bases. With V trimmed by 6 bases and J by 9 bases, 7 bases remained unmatched. The CDR3 consists of 15 residues. CDR1 is LNHDA and CDR2 is SQIVND in the germline V gene (reference sequence).

This clone was seen at least ten times. The gene calls are TRBV28 and TRBJ2-3; TRBD1 matches 8 bases. The V segment lost 5 bases and the J segment 10 bases; nucleotides outside the gene matches: 14. CDR1 and CDR2 from the germline V gene are MDHEN and SYDVKM. The CDR3 totals 15 residues. The CDR3 DNA reads TGTGCCAGCAGTCCCTACCTTGGACAGGGAAAAGCGCAGTATTTT. Protein: CASSPYLGQGKAQYF.

V and J are TRBV18 and TRBJ1-5, with 7 bases matching TRBD1. V dropped 4 bases and J dropped 1; count of bases not matched to a gene: 4. Germline CDR1 and CDR2: KGHSH and LQKENI. This CDR3 is built from 15 residues. The CDR3 nucleotides are TGTGCCAGCTCACTCGGGACAGCAAGCAATCAGCCCCAGCATTTT. Encoded protein: CASSLGTASNQPQHF.

The rearrangement joins TRBV5-4 to TRBJ1-4; 10 nucleotides align to TRBD1. Germline V CDR1 and CDR2: SGHNT, YYREEE (reference sequence). V gave up 4 bases and J gave up 7 bases; unmatched junction bases: 10. This CDR3 comprises 16 residues. CDR3 coding DNA: TGTGCCAGCAGCGAAGGCCCGGGACAGGGGAGTGAAAAACTGTTTTTT. Protein sequence: CASSEGPGQGSEKLFF.

For this clone: This sample also contains other DNA sequences that code for the same CDR3. V and J are TRBV5-1 and TRBJ2-7; 9 bases are a match to TRBD1. The ends lost 0 bases at V and 4 bases at J; junction bases unmatched: 2. CDR3 length: 14 residues. The V gene's germline CDR1 is SGHRS and CDR2 YFSETQ. The CDR3 reads CASSLGGQGYEQYF. CDR3 DNA sequence: TGCGCCAGCAGCTTGGGGGGACAGGGTTACGAGCAGTACTTC.